The TCR beta chain under discussion was sequenced for a study of T cell responses to AZD1222 COVID-19 vaccine (dated by TCRdb to the early 2020s). Broadly, across the study: Because spike-specific TCR depth and breadth did not differ between the two schedules, AZD1222 recipients who got a second dose at roughly 4 weeks were pooled with those who got a second dose at roughly 12 weeks. Trial participants were enrolled by age into subgroups of 18-55, 56-69 and 70-plus years, and 148, 28 and 57 TCR-sequenced participants, respectively, were included in these subgroups. A total of about 250 trial participants underwent TCR sequencing, of whom about 210 had received two doses of AZD1222 and around 25 had received two doses of the MenACWY control vaccine. General study outcomes and caveats: After two AZD1222 doses, both the breadth and the depth of spike-specific TCRs were significantly higher than at day 0 and than in MenACWY recipients. In the small 56-69-year group, the increase in depth fell short of significance, most likely because of low power. Reportedly, almost half of the unique spike-specific TCRs recognized epitopes lying outside the regions that are mutated in the B.1.351 and B.1.1.7 variants. The vaccine-associated CD4 TCRs covered the entire spike protein, and the dominant responses fell in regions 160-218 and 743-854. Most participants were white British and females outnumbered males, and the authors suggested that clonal diversity may have been underestimated. Conclusions about previously exposed vaccinees are limited because only five to seven AZD1222 recipients were SARS-CoV-2 seropositive at baseline. Because no day 14 peak-response samples were available, repertoires were characterized only after the peak T cell response.

In the case of this clone: It lacks a known antigen. Within one base of it there is no much larger clone, and no base qualities were kept.

The time point label, as the study defines it: baseline before first vaccination. The vaccinee samples were drawn from two UK trials, COV001 and COV002, one of which was a single-blind randomized controlled phase 2/3 trial testing AZD1222 (ChAdOx1 nCoV-19) in healthy adults. For TCRbeta chain sequencing, PBMC samples were collected from trial participants at day 0 and at day 28 after the second dose. The CDR3 regions of human TCRbeta chains were analyzed by immunosequencing. Under the source paper's analysis protocol: TCRs in the repertoires were matched against a reference library of SARS-CoV-2-specific TCRs that had been generated with the MIRA antigen-specificity platform. Breadth was defined as the fraction of unique TCRs that were SARS-CoV-2-associated. Depth was defined as the fraction of total T cells that were SARS-CoV-2-associated. Using the MIRA data, each spike-specific TCR was mapped to the spike region that the TCR reacts to and placed in a CD4 or CD8 class. Log10-transformed breadth and depth values were compared by one-way ANOVA with Sidak's multiple comparisons tests. Drawn from immuneACCESS, this table holds only the in-frame rearrangements with V and J called that TCRdb kept. Clones are partly lost; checked studies trace under half to an unresolved V gene and leave the rest unexplained. Clonal size and the V and J genes are those of that table, whereas D and trimming came from the DNA. The sample table shows roughly 100,000 clones, and 85% to 90% are seen once. About 3.7% of the sample lies in the top ten.

At the junction V is shortened by 1 base and J by 4 bases, with 4 bases in between. The CDR3 covers 12 residues, taking in both the cysteine and the phenylalanine. Only the CDR3 region is kept as DNA, spanning 36 bases read in frame from base 1. From the germline V gene, CDR1 is MDHEN and CDR2 is SYDVKM. The TCR was taken from an adult in good health. Sequenced material: peripheral blood, taken on day 0 of AZD1222 vaccination. The chain is made from TRBV28 and TRBJ1-2, with the D gene uncertain. This receptor has the CDR3 CASSLLAYGYTF. The nucleotide sequence is TGTGCCAGCAGTTTATTAGCCTATGGCTACACCTTC.